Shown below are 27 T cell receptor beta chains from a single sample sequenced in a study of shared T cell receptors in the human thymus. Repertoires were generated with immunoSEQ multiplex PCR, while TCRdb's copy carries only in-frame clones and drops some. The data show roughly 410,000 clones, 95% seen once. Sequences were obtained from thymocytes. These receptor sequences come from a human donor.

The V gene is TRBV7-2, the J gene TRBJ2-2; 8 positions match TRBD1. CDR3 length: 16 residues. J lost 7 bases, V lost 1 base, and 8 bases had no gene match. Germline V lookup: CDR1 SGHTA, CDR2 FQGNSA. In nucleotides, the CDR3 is TGTGCCAGCAGCTTAGATGGCAGGGGGCGGAACGGGGAGCTGTTTTTT. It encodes CASSLDGRGRNGELFF.

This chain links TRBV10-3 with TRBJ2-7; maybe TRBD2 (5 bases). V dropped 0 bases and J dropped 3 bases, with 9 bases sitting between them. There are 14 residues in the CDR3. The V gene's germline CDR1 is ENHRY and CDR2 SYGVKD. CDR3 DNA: TGTGCCATCAGTGAGTCTCGGGGAGACTACGAGCAGTACTTC. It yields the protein CAISESRGDYEQYF.

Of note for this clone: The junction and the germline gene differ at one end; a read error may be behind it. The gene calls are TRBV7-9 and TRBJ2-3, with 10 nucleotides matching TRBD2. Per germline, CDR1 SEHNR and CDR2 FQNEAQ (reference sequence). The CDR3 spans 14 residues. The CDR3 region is CASSLAGESDTQYF. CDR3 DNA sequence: TGTGCCAGCAGCCTAGCGGGAGAATCAGATACGCAGTATTTT.

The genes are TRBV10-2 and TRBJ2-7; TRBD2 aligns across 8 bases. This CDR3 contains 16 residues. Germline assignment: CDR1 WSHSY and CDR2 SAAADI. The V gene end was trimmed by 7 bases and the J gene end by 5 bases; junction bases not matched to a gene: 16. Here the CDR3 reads CASTQSGEAGADEQYF. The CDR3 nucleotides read TGCGCCAGCACCCAAAGCGGGGAAGCGGGGGCGGACGAGCAGTACTTC.

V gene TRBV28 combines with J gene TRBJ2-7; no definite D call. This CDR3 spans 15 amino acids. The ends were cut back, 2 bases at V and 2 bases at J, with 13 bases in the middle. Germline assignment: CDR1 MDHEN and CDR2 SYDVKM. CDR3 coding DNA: TGTGCCAGCAGTTTAGCGATCATTTACCCCTACGAGCAGTACTTC. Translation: CASSLAIIYPYEQYF.

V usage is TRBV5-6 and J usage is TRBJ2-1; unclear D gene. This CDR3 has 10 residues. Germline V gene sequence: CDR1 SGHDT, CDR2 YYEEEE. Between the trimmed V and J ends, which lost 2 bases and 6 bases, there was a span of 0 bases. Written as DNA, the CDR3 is TGTGCCAGCAGCTTCAATGAGCAGTTCTTC. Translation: CASSFNEQFF. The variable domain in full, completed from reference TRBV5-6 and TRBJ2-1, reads DAGVTQSPTHLIKTRGQQVTLRCSPKSGHDTVSWYQQALGQGPQFIFQYYEEEERQRGNFPDRFSGHQFPNYSSELNVNALLLGDSALYLCASSFNEQFFGPGTRLTVL.

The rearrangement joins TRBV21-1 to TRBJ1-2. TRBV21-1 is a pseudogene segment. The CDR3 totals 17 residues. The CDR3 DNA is TGTGCCAGCAGCAAGGAGCCCGGGACTCAGGCTAACTATGGCTACACCTTC. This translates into CASSKEPGTQANYGYTF.

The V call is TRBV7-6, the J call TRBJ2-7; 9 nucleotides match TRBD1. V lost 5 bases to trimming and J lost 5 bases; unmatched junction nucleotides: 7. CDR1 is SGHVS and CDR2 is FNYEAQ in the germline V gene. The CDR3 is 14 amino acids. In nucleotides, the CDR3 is TGTGCCAGCAGCCAACCGGGACAGGGTGACGAGCAGTACTTC. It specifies CASSQPGQGDEQYF.

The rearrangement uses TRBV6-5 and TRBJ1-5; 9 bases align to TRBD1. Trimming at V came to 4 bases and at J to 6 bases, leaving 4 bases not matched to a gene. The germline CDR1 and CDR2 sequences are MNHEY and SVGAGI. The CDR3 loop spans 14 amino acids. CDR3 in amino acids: CASSLTGGRQPQHF. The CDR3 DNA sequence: TGTGCCAGCAGTTTAACAGGGGGCCGTCAGCCCCAGCATTTT.

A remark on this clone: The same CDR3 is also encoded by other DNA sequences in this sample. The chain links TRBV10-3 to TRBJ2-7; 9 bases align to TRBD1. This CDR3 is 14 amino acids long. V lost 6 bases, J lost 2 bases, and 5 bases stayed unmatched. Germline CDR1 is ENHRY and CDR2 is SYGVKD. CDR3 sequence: CAISRDRATYEQYF. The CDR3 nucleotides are TGTGCCATCAGCCGGGACAGGGCTACCTACGAGCAGTACTTC.

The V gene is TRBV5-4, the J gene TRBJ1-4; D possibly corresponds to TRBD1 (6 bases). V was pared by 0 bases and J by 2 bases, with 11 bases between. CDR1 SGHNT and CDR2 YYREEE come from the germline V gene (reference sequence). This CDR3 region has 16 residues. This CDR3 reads CASSLDSDRTNEKLFF. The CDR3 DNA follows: TGTGCCAGCAGCTTGGACTCCGACAGGACTAATGAAAAACTGTTTTTT.

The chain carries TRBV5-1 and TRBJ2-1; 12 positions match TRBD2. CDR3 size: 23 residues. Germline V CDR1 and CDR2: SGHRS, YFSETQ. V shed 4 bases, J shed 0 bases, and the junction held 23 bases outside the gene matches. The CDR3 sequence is CASSPGEGPKTSGSASSYNEQFF. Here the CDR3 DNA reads TGCGCCAGCAGCCCCGGGGAAGGACCTAAGACTAGCGGGAGTGCGAGCTCCTACAATGAGCAGTTCTTC.

The CDR3 nucleotides are TGCGCCAGCAGCCTGAACCGCGGGCCCGCCTACAATGAGCAGTTCTTC. Protein: CASSLNRGPAYNEQFF. The rearrangement uses TRBV5-1 and TRBJ2-1, with D perhaps matching TRBD2 (5 bases). Germline V gives CDR1 SGHRS, CDR2 YFSETQ. V was pared by 4 bases and J by 2 bases, with 16 bases between. The CDR3 has 16 amino acids.

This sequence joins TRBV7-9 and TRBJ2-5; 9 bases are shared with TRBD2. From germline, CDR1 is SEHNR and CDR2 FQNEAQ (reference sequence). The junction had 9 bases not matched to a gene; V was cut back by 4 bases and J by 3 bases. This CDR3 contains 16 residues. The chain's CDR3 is CASSSSGRKRKETQYF. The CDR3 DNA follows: TGTGCCAGCAGCTCAAGCGGGAGGAAGCGGAAAGAGACCCAGTACTTC.

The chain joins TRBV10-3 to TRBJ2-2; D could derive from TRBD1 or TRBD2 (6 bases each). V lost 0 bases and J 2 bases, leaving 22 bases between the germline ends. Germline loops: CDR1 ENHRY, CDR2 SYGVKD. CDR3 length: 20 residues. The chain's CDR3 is CAISESGLQGRSLNTGELFF. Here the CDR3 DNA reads TGTGCCATCAGTGAGTCCGGACTACAGGGCAGGTCCCTTAACACCGGGGAGCTGTTTTTT.

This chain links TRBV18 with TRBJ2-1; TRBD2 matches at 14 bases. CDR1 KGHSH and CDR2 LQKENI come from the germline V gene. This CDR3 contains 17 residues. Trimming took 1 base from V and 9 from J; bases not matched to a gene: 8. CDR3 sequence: CASSPLWTSGRFSEQFF. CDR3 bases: TGTGCCAGCTCACCACTATGGACTAGCGGGAGGTTTAGTGAGCAGTTCTTC.

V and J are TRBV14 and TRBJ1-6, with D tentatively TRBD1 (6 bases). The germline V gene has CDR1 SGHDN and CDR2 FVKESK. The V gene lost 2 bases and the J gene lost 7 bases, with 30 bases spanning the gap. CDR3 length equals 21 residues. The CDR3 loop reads CASSQSNRVYGRLAPNSPLHF. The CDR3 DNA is TGTGCCAGCAGCCAATCCAACAGGGTTTATGGACGCTTAGCCCCAAATTCACCCCTCCACTTT.

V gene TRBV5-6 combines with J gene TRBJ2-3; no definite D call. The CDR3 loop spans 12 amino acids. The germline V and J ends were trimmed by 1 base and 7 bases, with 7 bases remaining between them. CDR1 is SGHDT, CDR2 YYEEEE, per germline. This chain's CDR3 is CASSLLLNTQYF. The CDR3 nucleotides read TGTGCCAGCAGCTTGTTATTGAATACGCAGTATTTT.

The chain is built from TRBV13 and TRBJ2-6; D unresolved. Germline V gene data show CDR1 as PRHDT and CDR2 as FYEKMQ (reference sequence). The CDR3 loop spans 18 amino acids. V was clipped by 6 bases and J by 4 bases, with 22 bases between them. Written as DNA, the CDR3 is TGTGCCAGCAGGAGTGGGCCCCTGCGCCTGTGGGGGGCCAACGTCCTGACTTTC. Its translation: CASRSGPLRLWGANVLTF. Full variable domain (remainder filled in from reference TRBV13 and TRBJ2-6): AAGVIQSPRHLIKEKRETATLKCYPIPRHDTVYWYQQGPGQDPQFLISFYEKMQSDKGSIPDRFSAQQFSDYHSELNMSSLELGDSALYFCASRSGPLRLWGANVLTFGAGSRLTVL.

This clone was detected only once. The CDR3 loop reads CASSSPGVCGYTF. CDR3 DNA: TGTGCCAGCAGTTCCCCAGGGGTCTGTGGCTACACCTTC. The J gene is TRBJ1-2, the V gene TRBV6-5; tentative D call: TRBD1 (6 bases). CDR3 length: 13 residues. Trimming removed 4 bases from V and 7 bases from J, with 13 bases in between. Germline loops: CDR1 MNHEY, CDR2 SVGAGI.

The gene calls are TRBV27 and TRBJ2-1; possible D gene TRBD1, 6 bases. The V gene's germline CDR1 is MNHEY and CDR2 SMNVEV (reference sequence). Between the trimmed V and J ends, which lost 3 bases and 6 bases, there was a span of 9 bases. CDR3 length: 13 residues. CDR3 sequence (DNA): TGTGCCAGCAGTTTCCCAGGGGTCAATGAGCAGTTCTTC. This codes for CASSFPGVNEQFF.

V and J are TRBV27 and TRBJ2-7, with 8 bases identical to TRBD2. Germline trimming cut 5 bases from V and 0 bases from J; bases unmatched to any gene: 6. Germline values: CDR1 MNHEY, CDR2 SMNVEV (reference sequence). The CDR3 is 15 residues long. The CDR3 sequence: CASSNPGGSSYEQYF. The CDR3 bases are TGTGCCAGCAGTAACCCGGGAGGGAGCTCCTACGAGCAGTACTTC.

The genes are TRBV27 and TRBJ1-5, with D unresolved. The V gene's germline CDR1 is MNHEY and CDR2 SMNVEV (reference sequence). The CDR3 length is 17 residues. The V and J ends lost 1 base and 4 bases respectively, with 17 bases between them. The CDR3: CASSLFASQSLNQPQHF. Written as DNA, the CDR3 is TGTGCCAGCAGTTTATTCGCTTCGCAGTCGCTTAATCAGCCCCAGCATTTT.

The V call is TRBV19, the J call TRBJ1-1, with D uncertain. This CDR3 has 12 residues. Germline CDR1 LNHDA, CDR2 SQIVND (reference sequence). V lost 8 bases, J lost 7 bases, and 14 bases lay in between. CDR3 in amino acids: CASGIRAREAFF. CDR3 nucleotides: TGTGCCAGTGGCATTAGGGCCCGTGAAGCTTTCTTT.

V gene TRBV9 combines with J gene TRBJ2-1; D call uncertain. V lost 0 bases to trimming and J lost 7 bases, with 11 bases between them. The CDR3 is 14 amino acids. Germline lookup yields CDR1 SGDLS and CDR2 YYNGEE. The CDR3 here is CASSVAAIGNEQFF. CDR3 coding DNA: TGTGCCAGCAGCGTAGCGGCCATCGGAAATGAGCAGTTCTTC. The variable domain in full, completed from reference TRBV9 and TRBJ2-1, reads DSGVTQTPKHLITATGQRVTLRCSPRSGDLSVYWYQQSLDQGLQFLIQYYNGEERAKGNILERFSAQQFPDLHSELNLSSLELGDSALYFCASSVAAIGNEQFFGPGTRLTVL.

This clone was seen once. CDR3 DNA sequence: TGCGCCAGCAGCGCGGGACTAGCGGGAGGACGCGTTGTGGGAGATACGCAGTATTTT. Protein: CASSAGLAGGRVVGDTQYF. The genes are TRBV5-1 and TRBJ2-3; 15 nucleotides line up with TRBD2. The V segment lost 4 bases and the J segment 5 bases; nucleotides outside the gene matches: 14. Germline loops: CDR1 SGHRS, CDR2 YFSETQ. The CDR3 consists of 19 residues.

The CDR3 is CAWSFPARGGLLQNTEAFF. DNA for the CDR3: TGTGCCTGGAGTTTCCCGGCGAGGGGGGGGCTCCTTCAGAACACTGAAGCTTTCTTT. The chain joins TRBV30 to TRBJ1-1; perhaps TRBD1 as D (6 bases). Germline CDR1 reads GTSNPN; CDR2 reads SVGIG (reference sequence). This CDR3 comprises 19 residues. V lost 2 bases, J lost 1 base, and 26 bases lay in between.